This TCR beta chain came from a study of graft-versus-host responses after intestinal transplantation. About the research overall: Anti-thymocyte globulin induction was given to all recipients, followed by tacrolimus and steroids for around three years.

From germline, CDR1 is LNHDA and CDR2 SQIVND (reference sequence). Germline trimming cut 6 bases from V and 2 bases from J; bases unmatched to any gene: 2. The CDR3 is 13 amino acids. Comment on this clone: What it binds is not known.

The protocol was immunoSEQ multiplex PCR, while the TCRdb copy is restricted to in-frame clones and leaves out a portion. The table shows 90,000 to 130,000 clones, with around 94% occurring only once. This chain uses TRBV19 with TRBJ2-7, with TRBD1 identical over 9 bases. The source was unstimulated CD4+ T cells sorted from spleen or lymph node cells, collected before transplant. This receptor was obtained from a human donor who was the organ donor for an intestinal transplant. CDR3 bases: TGTGCCAGTAGACAGGGGGCGACCTACGAGCAGTACTTC. Encoded protein: CASRQGATYEQYF.